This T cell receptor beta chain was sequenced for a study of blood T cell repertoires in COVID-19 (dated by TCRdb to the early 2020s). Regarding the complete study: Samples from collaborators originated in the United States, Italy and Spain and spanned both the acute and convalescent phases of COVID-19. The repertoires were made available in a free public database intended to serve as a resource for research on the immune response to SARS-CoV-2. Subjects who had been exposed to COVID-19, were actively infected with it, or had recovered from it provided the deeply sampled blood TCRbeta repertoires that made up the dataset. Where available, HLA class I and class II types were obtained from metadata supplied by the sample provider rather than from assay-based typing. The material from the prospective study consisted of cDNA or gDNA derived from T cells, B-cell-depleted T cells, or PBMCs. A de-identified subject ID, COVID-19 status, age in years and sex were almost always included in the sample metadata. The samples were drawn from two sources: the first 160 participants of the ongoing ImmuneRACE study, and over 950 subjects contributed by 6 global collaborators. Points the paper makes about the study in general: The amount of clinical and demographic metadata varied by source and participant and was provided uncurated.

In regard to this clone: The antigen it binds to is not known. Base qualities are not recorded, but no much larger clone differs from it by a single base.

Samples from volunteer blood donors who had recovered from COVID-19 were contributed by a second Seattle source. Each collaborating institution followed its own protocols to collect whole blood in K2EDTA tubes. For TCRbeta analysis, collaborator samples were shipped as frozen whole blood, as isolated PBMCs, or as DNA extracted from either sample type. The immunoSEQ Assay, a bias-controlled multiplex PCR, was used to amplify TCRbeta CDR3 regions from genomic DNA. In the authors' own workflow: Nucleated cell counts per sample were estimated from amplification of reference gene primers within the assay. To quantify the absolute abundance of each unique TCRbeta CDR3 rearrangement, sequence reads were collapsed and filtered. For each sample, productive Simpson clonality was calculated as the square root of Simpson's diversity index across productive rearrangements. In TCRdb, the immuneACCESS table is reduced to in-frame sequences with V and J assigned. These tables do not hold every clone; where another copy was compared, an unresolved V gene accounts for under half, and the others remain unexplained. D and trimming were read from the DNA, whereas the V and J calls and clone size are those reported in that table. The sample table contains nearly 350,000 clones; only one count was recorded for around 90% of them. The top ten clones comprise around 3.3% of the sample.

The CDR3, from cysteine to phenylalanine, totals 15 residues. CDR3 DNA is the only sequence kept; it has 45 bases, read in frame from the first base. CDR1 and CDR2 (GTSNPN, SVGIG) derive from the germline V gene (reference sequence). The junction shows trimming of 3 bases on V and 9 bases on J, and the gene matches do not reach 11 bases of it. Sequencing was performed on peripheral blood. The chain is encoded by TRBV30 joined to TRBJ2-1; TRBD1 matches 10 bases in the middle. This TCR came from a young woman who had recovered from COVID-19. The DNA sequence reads TGTGCCTGGAGACCCCGGGACAGGGGATTTCGTGAGCAGTTCTTC. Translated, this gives CAWRPRDRGFREQFF.